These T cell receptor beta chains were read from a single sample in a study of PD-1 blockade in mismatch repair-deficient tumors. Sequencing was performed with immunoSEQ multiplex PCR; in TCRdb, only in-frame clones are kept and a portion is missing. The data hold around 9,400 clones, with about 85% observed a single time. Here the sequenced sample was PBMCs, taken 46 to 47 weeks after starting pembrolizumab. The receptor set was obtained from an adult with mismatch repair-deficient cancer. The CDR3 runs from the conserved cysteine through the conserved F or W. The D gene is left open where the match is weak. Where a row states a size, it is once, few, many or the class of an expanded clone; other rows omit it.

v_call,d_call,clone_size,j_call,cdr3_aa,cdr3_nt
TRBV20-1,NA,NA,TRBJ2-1,CSVRSERGQFF,TGCAGTGTCCGCTCGGAGCGTGGGCAGTTCTTC
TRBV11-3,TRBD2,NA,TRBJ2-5,CASSSLGGETQYF,TGTGCCAGCAGCTCCCTCGGGGGGGAGACCCAGTACTTC
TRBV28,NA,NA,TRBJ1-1,CASSLNGGRGGAFF,TGTGCCAGCAGTTTAAACGGGGGGCGGGGAGGGGCTTTCTTT
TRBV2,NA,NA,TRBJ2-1,CASSPHFTGSSNEQFF,TGTGCCAGCAGCCCCCACTTTACAGGGTCCTCCAATGAGCAGTTCTTC
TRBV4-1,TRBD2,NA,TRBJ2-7,CASSQEASGIYEQYF,TGCGCCAGCAGCCAAGAAGCTAGCGGGATCTACGAGCAGTACTTC
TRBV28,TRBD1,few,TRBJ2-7,CASSLGTGLKRQYF,TGTGCCAGCAGTTTGGGGACAGGGTTGAAACGGCAGTACTTC
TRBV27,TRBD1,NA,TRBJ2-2,CASSDRGTGELFF,TGTGCCAGCTCCGACAGGGGCACCGGGGAGCTGTTTTTT
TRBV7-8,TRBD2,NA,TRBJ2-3,CASSFTSGMPMVDTQYF,TGTGCCAGCAGCTTTACTAGCGGGATGCCTATGGTGGATACGCAGTATTTT
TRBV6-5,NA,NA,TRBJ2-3,CASRRGAGSTDTQYF,TGTGCCAGCAGGAGAGGGGCGGGAAGCACAGATACGCAGTATTTT
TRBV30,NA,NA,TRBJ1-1,CAWSANSNTEAFF,TGTGCCTGGAGCGCTAACTCCAACACTGAAGCTTTCTTT
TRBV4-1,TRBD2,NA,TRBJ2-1,CASSQDLRGRGDNEQFF,TGCGCCAGCAGCCAAGATCTTCGCGGGAGGGGCGACAATGAGCAGTTCTTC
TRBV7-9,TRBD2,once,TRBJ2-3,CASSLRSASGSDTQYF,TGTGCCAGCAGCCTACGTTCAGCTAGCGGGAGTGATACGCAGTATTTT
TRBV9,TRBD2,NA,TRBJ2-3,CASSVAAGLAGGSTDTQYF,TGTGCCAGCAGCGTAGCCGCGGGACTAGCGGGAGGGTCAACAGATACGCAGTATTTT
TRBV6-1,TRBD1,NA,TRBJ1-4,CASSGTGGTNEKLFF,TGTGCCAGCAGCGGGACAGGCGGGACTAATGAAAAACTGTTTTTT
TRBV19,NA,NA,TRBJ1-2,CATIQDVGYGYTF,TGTGCCACAATACAGGATGTTGGCTATGGCTACACCTTC
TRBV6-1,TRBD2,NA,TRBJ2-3,CASSEAAGGPDTQYF,TGTGCCAGCAGTGAAGCAGCGGGAGGGCCAGATACGCAGTATTTT
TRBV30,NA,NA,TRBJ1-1,CAWSVYRGTEAFF,TGTGCCTGGAGTGTGTATAGGGGCACTGAAGCTTTCTTT
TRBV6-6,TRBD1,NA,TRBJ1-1,CASSYFDRTGVLEAFF,TGTGCCAGCAGTTACTTTGATAGGACAGGGGTCCTGGAAGCTTTCTTT
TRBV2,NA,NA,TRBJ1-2,CASSELGAVGGYTF,TGTGCCAGCAGTGAACTGGGGGCAGTAGGTGGCTACACCTTC
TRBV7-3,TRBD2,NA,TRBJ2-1,CASSTQSRTSGRVSEQFF,TGTGCCAGCAGCACCCAATCCCGGACTAGCGGGAGAGTTAGTGAGCAGTTCTTC
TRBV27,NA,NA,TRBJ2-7,CASSLNRYYEQYF,TGTGCCAGCAGTTTAAACAGATACTACGAGCAGTACTTC
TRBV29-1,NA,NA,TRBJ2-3,CSVERGGTDTQYF,TGCAGCGTTGAAAGGGGGGGGACGGATACGCAGTATTTT
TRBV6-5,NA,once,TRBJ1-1,CASSYSIGGAEAFF,TGTGCCAGCAGTTATTCAATAGGGGGGGCTGAAGCTTTCTTT
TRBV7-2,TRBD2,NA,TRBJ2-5,CASSLVAGGPGETQYF,TGTGCCAGCAGCTTAGTCGCGGGAGGGCCCGGGGAGACCCAGTACTTC
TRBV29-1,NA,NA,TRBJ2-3,CSVLFKDTQYF,TGCAGCGTTCTATTCAAAGATACGCAGTATTTT
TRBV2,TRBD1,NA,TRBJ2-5,CASSEGTGKYGTQYF,TGTGCCAGCAGTGAGGGGACAGGGAAGTATGGGACCCAGTACTTC
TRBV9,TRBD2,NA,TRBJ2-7,CASSVRETSYEQYF,TGTGCCAGCAGCGTGCGGGAGACCAGCTACGAGCAGTACTTC
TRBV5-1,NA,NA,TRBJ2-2,CASSLAQGNTGELFF,TGCGCCAGCAGCTTGGCACAGGGGAACACCGGGGAGCTGTTTTTT
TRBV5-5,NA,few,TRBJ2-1,CASSSTPSPTNNEQFF,TGTGCCAGCAGCTCCACTCCTAGCCCTACTAACAATGAGCAGTTCTTC
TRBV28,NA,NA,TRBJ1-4,CASSSQHQTNEKLFF,TGTGCCAGCAGTTCCCAACACCAAACTAATGAAAAACTGTTTTTT
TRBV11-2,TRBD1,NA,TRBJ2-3,CASSLRGQGAGDTQYF,TGTGCCAGCAGCTTACGGGGACAGGGGGCCGGGGATACGCAGTATTTT
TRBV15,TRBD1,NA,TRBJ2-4,CATSDGQGLAKNIQYF,TGTGCCACCAGCGACGGACAGGGGCTAGCCAAAAACATTCAGTACTTC
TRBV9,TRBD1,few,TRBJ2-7,CASSVGAGTGLIEQYF,TGTGCCAGCAGCGTAGGAGCAGGGACAGGGTTAATCGAGCAGTACTTC
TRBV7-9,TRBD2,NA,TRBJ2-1,CASSLDASGRYVNEQFF,TGTGCCAGCAGCTTGGATGCTAGCGGGAGGTATGTGAATGAGCAGTTCTTC
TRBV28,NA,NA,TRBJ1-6,CASSLWAGQGHNSPLHF,TGTGCCAGCAGTTTGTGGGCTGGGCAGGGCCATAATTCACCCCTCCACTTT
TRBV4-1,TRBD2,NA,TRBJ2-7,CASSQDPGLAGSKQYF,TGCGCCAGCAGCCAAGATCCCGGACTAGCGGGATCTAAGCAGTACTTC
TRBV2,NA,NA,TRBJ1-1,CASSERFVNTEAFF,TGTGCCAGCAGTGAACGGTTTGTGAACACTGAAGCTTTCTTT
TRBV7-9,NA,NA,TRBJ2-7,CASSLGVYEQYF,TGTGCCAGCAGCTTAGGAGTTTACGAGCAGTACTTC
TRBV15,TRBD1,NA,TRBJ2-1,CATSPQLPGQGDNEQFF,TGTGCCACCAGCCCTCAACTCCCGGGACAGGGGGACAATGAGCAGTTCTTC
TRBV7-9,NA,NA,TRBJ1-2,CASSLTSGVNGYTF,TGTGCCAGCAGCTTAACGTCAGGGGTAAATGGCTACACCTTC
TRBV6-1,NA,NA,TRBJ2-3,CASRAGFTSTDTQYF,TGTGCCAGCAGGGCAGGGTTTACTAGCACAGATACGCAGTATTTT
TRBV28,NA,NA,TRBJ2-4,CASSLSSTAKNIQYF,TGTGCCAGCAGTTTGTCGTCTACGGCCAAAAACATTCAGTACTTC
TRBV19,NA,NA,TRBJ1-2,CASSMRAHYGYTF,TGTGCCAGTAGTATGAGGGCGCACTATGGCTACACCTTC
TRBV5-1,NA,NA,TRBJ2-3,CASRLLGLSTDTQYF,TGCGCCAGCAGACTGTTGGGACTGAGCACAGATACGCAGTATTTT
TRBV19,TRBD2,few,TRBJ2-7,CARLAGEFEQYF,TGTGCCAGGCTAGCGGGAGAGTTCGAGCAGTACTTC
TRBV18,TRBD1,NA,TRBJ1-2,CASSPWTGGYYGYTF,TGTGCCAGCTCACCCTGGACAGGGGGCTACTATGGCTACACCTTC
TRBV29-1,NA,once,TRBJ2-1,CSVATDSSYNEQFF,TGCAGCGTTGCGACAGACAGCTCCTACAATGAGCAGTTCTTC
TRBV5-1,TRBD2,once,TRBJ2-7,CASSLVVSGSSEQYF,TGCGCCAGCAGCTTGGTTGTTAGCGGGAGCAGCGAGCAGTACTTC
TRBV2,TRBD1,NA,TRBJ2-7,CASSRDRGREQYF,TGTGCCAGCAGCCGGGACAGGGGGCGCGAGCAGTACTTC
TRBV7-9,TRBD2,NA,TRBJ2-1,CASVFVGTSGKNEQFF,TGTGCCAGCGTCTTCGTGGGGACTAGCGGGAAGAATGAGCAGTTCTTC